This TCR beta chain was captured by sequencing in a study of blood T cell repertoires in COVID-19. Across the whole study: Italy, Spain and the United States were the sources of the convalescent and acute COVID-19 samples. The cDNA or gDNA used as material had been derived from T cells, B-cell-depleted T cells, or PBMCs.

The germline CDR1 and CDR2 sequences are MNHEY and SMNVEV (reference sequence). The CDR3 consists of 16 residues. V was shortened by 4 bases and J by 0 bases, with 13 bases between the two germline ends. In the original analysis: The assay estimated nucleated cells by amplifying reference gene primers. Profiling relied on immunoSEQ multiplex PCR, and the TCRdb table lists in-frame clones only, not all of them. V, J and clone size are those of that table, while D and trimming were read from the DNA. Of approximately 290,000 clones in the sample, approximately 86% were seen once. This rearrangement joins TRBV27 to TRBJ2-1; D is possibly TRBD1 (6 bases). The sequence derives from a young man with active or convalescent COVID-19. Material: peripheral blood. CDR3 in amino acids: CASSSFKGHSYNEQFF. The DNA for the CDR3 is TGTGCCAGCAGTTCGTTCAAGGGACACTCCTACAATGAGCAGTTCTTC.